The sequence of this TCR beta chain was determined in a study of T cells after yellow fever vaccination. Study-level points and caveats: Contamination by abundant bulk-population clonotypes could be present in FACS-sorted repertoires.

The junction had 11 bases not matched to a gene; V was cut back by 7 bases and J by 1 base. There are 17 residues in the CDR3. Germline CDR1 and CDR2: KGHDR and SFDVKD. TCRdb passed the 5' RACE reads through MiXCR, listing each CDR3 protein once. The sample holds hundreds of thousands of distinct CDR3 sequences; roughly 19% are singletons and the top ten take about 13%. Comment on this clonotype: Its target is not known.

The chain recombines TRBV24-1 with TRBJ1-1, with 10 bases lining up with TRBD1. This sample comprised PBMCs, obtained 15 days after the yellow fever booster vaccination. This receptor was identified in a man aged 25 to 40 who received the YFV17D yellow fever vaccine. CDR3 loop: CATRAGTGARGNTEAFF. The CDR3 bases are TGTGCCACCAGGGCCGGGACAGGGGCAAGAGGGAACACTGAAGCTTTCTTT.